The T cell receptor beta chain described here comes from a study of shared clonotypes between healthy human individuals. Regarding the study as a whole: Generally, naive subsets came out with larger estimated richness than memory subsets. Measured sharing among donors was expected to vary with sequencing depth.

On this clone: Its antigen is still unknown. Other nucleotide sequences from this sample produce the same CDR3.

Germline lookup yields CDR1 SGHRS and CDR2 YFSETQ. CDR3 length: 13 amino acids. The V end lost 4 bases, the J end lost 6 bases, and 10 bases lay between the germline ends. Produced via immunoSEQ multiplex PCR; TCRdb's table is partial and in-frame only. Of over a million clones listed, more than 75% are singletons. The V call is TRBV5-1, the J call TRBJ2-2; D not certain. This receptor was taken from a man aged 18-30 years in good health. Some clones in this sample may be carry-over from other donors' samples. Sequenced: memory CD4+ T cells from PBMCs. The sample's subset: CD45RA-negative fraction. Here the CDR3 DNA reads TGCGCCAGCAGCCTGGAACTATCCGGGGAGCTGTTTTTT. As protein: CASSLELSGELFF.